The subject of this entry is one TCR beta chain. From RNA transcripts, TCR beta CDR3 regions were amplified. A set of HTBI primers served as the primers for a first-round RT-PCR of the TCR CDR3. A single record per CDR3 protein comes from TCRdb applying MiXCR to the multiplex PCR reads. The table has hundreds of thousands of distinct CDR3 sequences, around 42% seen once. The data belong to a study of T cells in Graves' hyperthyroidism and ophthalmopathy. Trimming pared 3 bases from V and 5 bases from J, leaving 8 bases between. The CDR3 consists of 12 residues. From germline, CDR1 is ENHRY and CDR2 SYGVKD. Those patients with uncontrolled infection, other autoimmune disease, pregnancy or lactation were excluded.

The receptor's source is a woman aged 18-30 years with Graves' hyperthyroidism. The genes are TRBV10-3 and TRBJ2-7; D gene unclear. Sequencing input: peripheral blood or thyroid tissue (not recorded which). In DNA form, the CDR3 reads TGTGCCATCAGTGAAATGAAGGACGAGCAGTACTTC. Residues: CAISEMKDEQYF.